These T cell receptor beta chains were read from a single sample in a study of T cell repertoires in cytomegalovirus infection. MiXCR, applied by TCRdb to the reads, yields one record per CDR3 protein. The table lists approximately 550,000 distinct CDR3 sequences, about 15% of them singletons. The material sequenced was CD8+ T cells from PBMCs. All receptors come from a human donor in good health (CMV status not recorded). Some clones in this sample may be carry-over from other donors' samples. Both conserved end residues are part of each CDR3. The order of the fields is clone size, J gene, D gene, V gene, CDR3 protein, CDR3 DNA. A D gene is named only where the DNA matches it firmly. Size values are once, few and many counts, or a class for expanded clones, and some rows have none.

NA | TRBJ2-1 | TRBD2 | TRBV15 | CATSSRLAGEEQSF | TGTGCCACCAGCTCCAGACTAGCGGGGGAAGAGCAGTCCTTC
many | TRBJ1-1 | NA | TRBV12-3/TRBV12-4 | CASSPGLGAFF | TGTGCCAGCAGTCCAGGGTTAGGAGCTTTCTTT
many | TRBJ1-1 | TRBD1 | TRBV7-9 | CASSLKQGGTEAFF | TGTGCCAGCAGCCTCAAGCAGGGGGGCACTGAAGCTTTCTTT
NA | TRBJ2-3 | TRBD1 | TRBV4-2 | CASSQTQGARGGYSTDTQYF | TGTGCCAGCAGCCAAACTCAGGGGGCGCGGGGAGGATATAGCACAGATACGCAGTATTTT
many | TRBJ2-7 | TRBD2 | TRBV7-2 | CASSPGGDLSYEQYF | TGTGCCAGCAGCCCGGGGGGGGACCTCTCCTACGAGCAGTACTTC
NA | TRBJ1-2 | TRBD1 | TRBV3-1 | CASSQELGQGASGYTF | TGTGCCAGCAGCCAAGAGTTAGGACAGGGGGCTAGTGGCTACACCTTC
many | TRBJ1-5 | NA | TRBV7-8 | CASSPRTYSGNQPQHF | TGTGCCAGCAGCCCTCGGACTTATAGTGGCAATCAGCCCCAGCATTTT
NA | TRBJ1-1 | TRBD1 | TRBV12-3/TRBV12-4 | CASKRGTENTEAFF | TGTGCCAGCAAACGGGGGACAGAGAACACTGAAGCTTTCTTT
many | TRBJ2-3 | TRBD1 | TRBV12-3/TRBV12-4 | CASSLRQGSDTQYF | TGTGCCAGCAGTCTTCGACAGGGATCGGATACGCAGTATTTT
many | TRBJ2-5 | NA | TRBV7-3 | CASSTEGRETQYF | TGTGCCAGCAGTACCGAGGGGCGAGAGACCCAGTACTTC
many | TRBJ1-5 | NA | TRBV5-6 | CASSIRRQGNQPQHF | TGTGCCAGCAGCATACGACGACAGGGCAATCAGCCCCAGCATTTT
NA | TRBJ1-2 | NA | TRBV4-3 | CASSQVQREGYTF | TGCGCCAGCAGCCAAGTACAAAGGGAAGGCTACACCTTC
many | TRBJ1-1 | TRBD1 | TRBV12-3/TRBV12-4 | CASSLGQSPADTEAFF | TGTGCCAGCAGTTTGGGACAGAGCCCTGCGGACACTGAAGCTTTCTTT
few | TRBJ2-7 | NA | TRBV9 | CASSRNSGTRAYEQYF | TGTGCCAGCAGCAGAAATTCCGGGACACGGGCCTACGAGCAGTACTTC
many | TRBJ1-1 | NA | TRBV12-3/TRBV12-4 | CASSLPAGTEWNTEAFF | TGTGCCAGCAGCCTCCCGGCGGGCACTGAATGGAACACTGAAGCTTTCTTT
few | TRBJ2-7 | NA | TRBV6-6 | CASSEYRGGYEQYF | TGTGCCAGCAGTGAGTATAGGGGCGGTTACGAGCAGTACTTC
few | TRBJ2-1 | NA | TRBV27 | CASSFQGNNEQFF | TGTGCCAGCAGTTTCCAGGGGAACAATGAGCAGTTCTTC
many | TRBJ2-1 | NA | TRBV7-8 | CASSPQGVSEQFF | TGTGCCAGCAGCCCACAGGGTGTCAGTGAGCAGTTCTTC
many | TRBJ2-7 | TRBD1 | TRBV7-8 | CASSLEGQGNSFSYEQYF | TGTGCCAGCAGCTTAGAGGGACAGGGGAATAGTTTTTCCTACGAGCAGTACTTC
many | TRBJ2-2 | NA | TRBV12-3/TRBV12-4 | CASSLSSNTGELFF | TGTGCCAGCAGTTTATCGTCGAACACCGGGGAGCTGTTTTTT
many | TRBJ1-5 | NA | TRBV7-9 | CASSAEGNQPQHF | TGTGCCAGCAGCGCTGAGGGCAATCAGCCCCAGCATTTT
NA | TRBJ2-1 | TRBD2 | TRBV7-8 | CANSPGTSADNEQFF | TGTGCCAACAGCCCCGGGACTAGCGCAGACAATGAGCAGTTCTTC
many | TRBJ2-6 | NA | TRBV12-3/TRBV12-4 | CASSSDWDISSGANVLTF | TGTGCCAGCAGTTCCGATTGGGACATTTCCTCTGGGGCCAACGTCCTGACTTTC
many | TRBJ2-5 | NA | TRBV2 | CASSLTGRGGETQYF | TGTGCCAGCAGTCTGACAGGGAGGGGCGGAGAGACCCAGTACTTC
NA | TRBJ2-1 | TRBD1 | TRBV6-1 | CASSGATGTGLSEQFF | TGTGCCAGCAGTGGAGCCACCGGGACAGGGCTCAGTGAGCAGTTCTTC
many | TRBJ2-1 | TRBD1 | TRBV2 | CASSGTGESPTYNEQFF | TGTGCCAGCAGCGGGACAGGGGAGAGCCCTACCTACAATGAGCAGTTCTTC
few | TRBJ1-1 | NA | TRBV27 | CASNSGWGNTEAFF | TGTGCCAGCAACTCTGGGTGGGGGAACACTGAAGCTTTCTTT
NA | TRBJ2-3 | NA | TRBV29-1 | CSVDGPSWEEVTQYF | TGCAGCGTTGACGGACCTTCGTGGGAGGAGGTTACGCAGTATTTT
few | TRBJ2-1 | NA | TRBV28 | CASSFSVEQFF | TGTGCCAGCAGTTTTTCTGTTGAGCAGTTCTTC
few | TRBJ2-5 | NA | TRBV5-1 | CASSLVLGLETQYF | TGCGCCAGCAGCTTGGTTTTGGGGCTAGAGACCCAGTACTTC
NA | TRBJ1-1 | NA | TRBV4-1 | CASSQVDNTEAFF | TGCGCCAGCAGCCAAGTTGATAACACTGAAGCTTTCTTT
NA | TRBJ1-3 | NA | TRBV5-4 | CASSRGQENTIYF | TGTGCCAGCAGCCGGGGGCAGGAAAACACCATATATTTT